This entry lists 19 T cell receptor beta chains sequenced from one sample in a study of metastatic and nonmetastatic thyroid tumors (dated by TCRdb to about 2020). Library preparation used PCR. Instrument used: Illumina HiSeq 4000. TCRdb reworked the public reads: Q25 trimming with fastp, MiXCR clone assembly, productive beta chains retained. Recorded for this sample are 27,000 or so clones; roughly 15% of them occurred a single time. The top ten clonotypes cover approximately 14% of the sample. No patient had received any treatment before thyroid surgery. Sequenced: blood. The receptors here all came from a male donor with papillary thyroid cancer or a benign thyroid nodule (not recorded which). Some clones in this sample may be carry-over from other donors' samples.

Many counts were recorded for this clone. The DNA for the CDR3 is TGTGCCAGCAGCTCCTGGACTACCGGGGCCAACGTCCTGACTTTC. Its translation is CASSSWTTGANVLTF. The chain carries TRBV11-2 and TRBJ2-6; TRBD2 might be the D (6 bases). CDR3 length: 15 amino acids. Trimming stripped 4 bases from V and 4 bases from J, with 11 bases between. Germline assignment: CDR1 SGHAT and CDR2 FQNNGV.

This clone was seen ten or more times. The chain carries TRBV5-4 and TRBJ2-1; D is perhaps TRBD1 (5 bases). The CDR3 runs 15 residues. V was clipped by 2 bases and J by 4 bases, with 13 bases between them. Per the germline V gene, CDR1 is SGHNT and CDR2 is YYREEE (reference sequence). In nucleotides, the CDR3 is TGTGCCAGCAGCTTCCCTGGGGCCGCATACAATGAGCAGTTCTTC. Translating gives CASSFPGAAYNEQFF. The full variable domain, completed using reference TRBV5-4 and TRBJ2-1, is ETGVTQSPTHLIKTRGQQVTLRCSSQSGHNTVSWYQQALGQGPQFIFQYYREEENGRGNFPPRFSGLQFPNYSSELNVNALELDDSALYLCASSFPGAAYNEQFFGPGTRLTVL.

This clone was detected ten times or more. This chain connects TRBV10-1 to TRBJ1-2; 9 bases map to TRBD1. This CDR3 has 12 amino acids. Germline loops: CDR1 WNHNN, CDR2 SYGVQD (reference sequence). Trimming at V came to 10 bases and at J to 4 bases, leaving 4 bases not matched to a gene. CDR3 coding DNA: TGCGCCATCACGACAGGGGGCTATGGCTACACCTTC. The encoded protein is CAITTGGYGYTF.

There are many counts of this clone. The CDR3 here is CASSPGEVNTGELFF. CDR3 in DNA: TGTGCCAGCAGTCCGGGGGAGGTGAACACCGGGGAGCTGTTTTTT. The chain is built from TRBV2 and TRBJ2-2, with a possible D match to TRBD2 (6 bases). The CDR3 is made up of 15 amino acids. Germline V gene lookup returns CDR1 SNHLY and CDR2 FYNNEI. V lost 5 bases and J lost 1, with 11 bases in between.

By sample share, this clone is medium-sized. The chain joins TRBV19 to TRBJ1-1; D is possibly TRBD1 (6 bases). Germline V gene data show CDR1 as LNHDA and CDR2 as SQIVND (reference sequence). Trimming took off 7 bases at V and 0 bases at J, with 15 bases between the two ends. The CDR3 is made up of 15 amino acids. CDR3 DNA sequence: TGTGCCAGTACGGACAGAAAGTTCATGAACACTGAAGCTTTCTTT. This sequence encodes CASTDRKFMNTEAFF.

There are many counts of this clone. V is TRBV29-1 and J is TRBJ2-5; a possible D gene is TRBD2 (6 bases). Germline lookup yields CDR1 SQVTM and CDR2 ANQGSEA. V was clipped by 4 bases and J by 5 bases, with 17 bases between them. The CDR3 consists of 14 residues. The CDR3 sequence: CSVVRSSAFETQYF. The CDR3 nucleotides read TGCAGCGTTGTGAGGTCTAGCGCGTTTGAGACCCAGTACTTC.

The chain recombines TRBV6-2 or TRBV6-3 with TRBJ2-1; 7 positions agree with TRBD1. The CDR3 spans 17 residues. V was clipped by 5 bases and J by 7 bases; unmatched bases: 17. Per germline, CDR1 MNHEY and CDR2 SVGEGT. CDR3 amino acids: CASSSSPGTGVLNEQFF. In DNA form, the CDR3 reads TGTGCCAGCAGTAGTTCCCCCGGTACAGGGGTATTGAATGAGCAGTTCTTC.

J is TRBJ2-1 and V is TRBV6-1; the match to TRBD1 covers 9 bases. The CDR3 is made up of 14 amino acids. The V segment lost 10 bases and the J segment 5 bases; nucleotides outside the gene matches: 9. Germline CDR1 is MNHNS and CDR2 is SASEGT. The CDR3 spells CAIKRDRADNEQFF. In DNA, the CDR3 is TGTGCCATCAAGAGGGACAGGGCAGACAATGAGCAGTTCTTC.

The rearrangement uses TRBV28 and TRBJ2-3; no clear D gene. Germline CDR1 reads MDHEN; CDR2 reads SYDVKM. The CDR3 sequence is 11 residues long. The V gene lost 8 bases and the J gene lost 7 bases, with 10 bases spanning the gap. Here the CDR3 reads CASVGSNTQYF. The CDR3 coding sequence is TGTGCCAGCGTTGGCTCTAATACGCAGTATTTT.

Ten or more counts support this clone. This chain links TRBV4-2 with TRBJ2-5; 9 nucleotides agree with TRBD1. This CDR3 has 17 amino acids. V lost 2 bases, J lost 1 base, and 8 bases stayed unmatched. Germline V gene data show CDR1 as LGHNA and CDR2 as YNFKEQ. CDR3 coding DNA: TGTGCCAGCAGCCAACCGGTGACAGGGGGAGGCCAAGAGACCCAGTACTTC. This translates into CASSQPVTGGGQETQYF.

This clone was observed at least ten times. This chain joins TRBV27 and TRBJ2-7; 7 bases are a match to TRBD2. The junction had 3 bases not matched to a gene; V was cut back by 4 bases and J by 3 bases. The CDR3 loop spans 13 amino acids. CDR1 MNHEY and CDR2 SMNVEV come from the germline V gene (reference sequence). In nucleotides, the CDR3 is TGTGCCAGCAGTTGGGACTATAACTACGAGCAGTACTTC. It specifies CASSWDYNYEQYF.

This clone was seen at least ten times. This CDR3 is CALLYVSSYNSPLHF. In nucleotides, the CDR3 is TGTGCCTTGCTTTACGTAAGCTCCTATAATTCACCCCTCCACTTT. This chain links TRBV30 with TRBJ1-6; D not certain. Deletions cut 7 bases from V and 0 bases from J, with 13 bases between. CDR1 and CDR2 (germline): GTSNPN, SVGIG (reference sequence). The CDR3 length is 15 residues. The whole variable domain, remainder taken from reference TRBV30 and TRBJ1-6, is SQTIHQWPATLVQPVGSPLSLECTVEGTSNPNLYWYRQAAGRGLQLLFYSVGIGQISSEVPQNLSASRPQDRQFILSSKKLLLSDSGFYLCALLYVSSYNSPLHFGNGTRLTVT.

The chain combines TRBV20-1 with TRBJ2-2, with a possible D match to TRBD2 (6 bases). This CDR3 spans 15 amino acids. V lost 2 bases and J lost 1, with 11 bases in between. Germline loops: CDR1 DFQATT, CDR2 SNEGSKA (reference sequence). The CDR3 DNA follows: TGCAGTGCTAGAACCGGGGGTGTGAACACCGGGGAGCTGTTTTTT. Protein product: CSARTGGVNTGELFF.

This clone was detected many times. This chain's CDR3 is CSAIRGTGTQYF. DNA of the CDR3: TGCAGTGCTATCCGGGGGACGGGGACCCAGTACTTC. The chain joins TRBV20-1 to TRBJ2-5, with TRBD2 as a possible D gene (6 bases). This CDR3 is 12 amino acids long. V lost 4 bases, J lost 7 bases, and 13 bases lay in between. Germline assignment: CDR1 DFQATT and CDR2 SNEGSKA (reference sequence).

The CDR3 loop reads CAISTNQPQHF. The CDR3 region has the DNA TGTGCCATCAGTACCAATCAGCCCCAGCATTTT. This chain connects TRBV10-3 to TRBJ1-5; no reliable D call. The V end lost 5 bases, the J end lost 3 bases, and 2 bases lay between the germline ends. CDR1 and CDR2 from the germline V gene are ENHRY and SYGVKD. The CDR3 consists of 11 residues.

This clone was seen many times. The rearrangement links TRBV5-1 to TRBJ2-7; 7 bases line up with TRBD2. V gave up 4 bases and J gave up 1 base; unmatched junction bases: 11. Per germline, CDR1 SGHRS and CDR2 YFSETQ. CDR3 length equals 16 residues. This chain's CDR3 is CASSRPSGVQSYEQYF. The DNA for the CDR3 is TGCGCCAGCAGCCGGCCGAGCGGGGTTCAATCCTACGAGCAGTACTTC.

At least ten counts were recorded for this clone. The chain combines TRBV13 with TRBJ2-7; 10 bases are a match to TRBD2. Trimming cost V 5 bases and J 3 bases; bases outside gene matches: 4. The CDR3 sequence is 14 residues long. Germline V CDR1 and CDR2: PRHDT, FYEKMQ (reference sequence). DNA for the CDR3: TGTGCCAGCAGCCTGGGACTAGCGAACTACGAGCAGTACTTC. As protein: CASSLGLANYEQYF.

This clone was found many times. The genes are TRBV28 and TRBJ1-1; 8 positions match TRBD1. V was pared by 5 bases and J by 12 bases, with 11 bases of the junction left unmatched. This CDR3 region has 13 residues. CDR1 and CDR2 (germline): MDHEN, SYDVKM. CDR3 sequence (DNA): TGTGCCAGCAGTCTTCAGACCCAGGGGGCGACTTTCTTT. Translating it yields CASSLQTQGATFF.

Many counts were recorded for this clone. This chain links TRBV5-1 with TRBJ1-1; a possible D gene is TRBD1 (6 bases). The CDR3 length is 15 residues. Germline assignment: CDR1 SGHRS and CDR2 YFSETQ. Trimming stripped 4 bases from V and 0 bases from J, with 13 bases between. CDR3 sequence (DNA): TGCGCCAGCAGCCCGCGGACAGCGATGAACACTGAAGCTTTCTTT. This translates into CASSPRTAMNTEAFF.